By share, the clone carrying this TCR beta chain ranks as medium-sized (0.01 to 0.1%). What it binds is not known. MiXCR was run by TCRdb on the 5' RACE reads, yielding one entry per CDR3 protein. Of some 7,000 distinct CDR3 sequences listed, roughly 13% are singletons. Time point of the sample: sample taken at primary tumor resection. These data come from a study of spatial heterogeneity in lung cancer. Whole-study findings and limits: For expanded intratumoral alpha and beta TCRs, counts tracked tumor mutation counts.

With V trimmed by 5 bases and J by 4 bases, 12 bases remained unmatched. Germline-derived CDR1 and CDR2 are SGHRS and YFSETQ. This CDR3 is 16 amino acids long. The chain joins TRBV5-1 to TRBJ1-2, with 9 nucleotides matching TRBD1. This specimen was lung tumor tissue, taken at surgery. The TCR originated in a female donor with early-stage non-small cell lung cancer. For the CDR3, the DNA is TGCGCCAGCAGGTCCGGGACAGGGTTTTATGGCTATGGCTACACCTTC. Amino acids: CASRSGTGFYGYGYTF.